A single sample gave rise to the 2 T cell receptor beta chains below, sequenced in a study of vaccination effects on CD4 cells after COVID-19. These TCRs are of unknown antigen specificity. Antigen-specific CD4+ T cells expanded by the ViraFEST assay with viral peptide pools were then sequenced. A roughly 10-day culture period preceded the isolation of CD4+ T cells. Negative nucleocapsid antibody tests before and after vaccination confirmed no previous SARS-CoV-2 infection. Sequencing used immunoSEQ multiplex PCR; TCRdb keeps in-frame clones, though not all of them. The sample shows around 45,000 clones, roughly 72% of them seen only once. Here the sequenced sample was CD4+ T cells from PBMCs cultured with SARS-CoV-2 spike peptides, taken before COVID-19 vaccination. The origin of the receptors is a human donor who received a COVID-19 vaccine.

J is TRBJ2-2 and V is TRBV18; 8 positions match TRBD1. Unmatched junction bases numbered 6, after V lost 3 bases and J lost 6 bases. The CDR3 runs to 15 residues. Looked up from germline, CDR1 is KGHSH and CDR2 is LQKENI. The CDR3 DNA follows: TGTGCCAGCTCACCTGCGACAGGGGAGCCCGGGGAGCTGTTTTTT. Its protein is CASSPATGEPGELFF. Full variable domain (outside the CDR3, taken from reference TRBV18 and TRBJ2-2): NAGVMQNPRHLVRRRGQEARLRCSPMKGHSHVYWYRQLPEEGLKFMVYLQKENIIDESGMPKERFSAEFPKEGPSILRIQQVVRGDSAAYFCASSPATGEPGELFFGEGSRLTVL.

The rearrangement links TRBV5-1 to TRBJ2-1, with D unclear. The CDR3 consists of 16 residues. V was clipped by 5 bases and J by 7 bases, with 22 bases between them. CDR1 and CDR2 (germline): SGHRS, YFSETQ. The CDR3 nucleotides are TGCGCCAGCAGGGAGTTGTACAGTTCCTTCGAGAATGAGCAGTTCTTC. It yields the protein CASRELYSSFENEQFF.